Shown below are 3 T cell receptor beta chains from a single sample sequenced in a study of cytotoxic CD8 clonotypes in ibrutinib-treated CLL (dated by TCRdb to the early 2020s). What the time point label conveys for this sample: approximately eleven months on ibrutinib. Library generation was performed with the immunoSEQ multiplex PCR assay. TCRdb took over this immuneACCESS table, retaining in-frame rearrangements with V and J assigned. Such tables are incomplete; in checked studies, under half of the missing clones stem from an unresolved V gene, and the remainder is unexplained. The sample table records about 200,000 clones; roughly 65% of these occur just once. About 6.2% of the sample belongs to the ten largest clones. The sequencing here drew on PBMCs, taken after 12 months of ibrutinib treatment. The receptors here all came from a human donor with chronic lymphocytic leukemia.

The chain carries TRBV6-5 and TRBJ2-7, with TRBD1 identical over 7 bases. With V trimmed by 7 bases and J by 0 bases, 6 bases remained unmatched. The CDR3 covers 14 residues. Germline V CDR1 and CDR2: MNHEY, SVGAGI. CDR3 nucleotide sequence: TGTGCCAGCAAGACAGGGTTGAGCTCCTACGAGCAGTACTTC. Protein sequence: CASKTGLSSYEQYF.

The rearrangement uses TRBV5-5 and TRBJ1-6, with TRBD1 identical over 8 bases. V lost 5 bases to trimming and J lost 6 bases; unmatched junction nucleotides: 13. This CDR3 has 17 residues. Germline V gene lookup returns CDR1 SGHKS and CDR2 YYEKEE (reference sequence). CDR3 residues: CASSEAGTGPANSPLHF. The DNA of the CDR3 is TGTGCCAGCAGTGAAGCCGGGACAGGCCCGGCTAATTCACCCCTCCACTTT.

The chain links TRBV19 to TRBJ2-7; tentatively, D is TRBD2 (6 bases). The CDR3 loop spans 15 amino acids. Germline V gene data show CDR1 as LNHDA and CDR2 as SQIVND (reference sequence). Trimming pared 5 bases from V and 5 bases from J, leaving 19 bases between. CDR3 nucleotides: TGTGCCAGTAGTTCTTCGACTAGTCCGATCCACGAGCAGTACTTC. It translates to CASSSSTSPIHEQYF. The full variable domain, its missing parts supplied by reference TRBV19 and TRBJ2-7, is DGGITQSPKYLFRKEGQNVTLSCEQNLNHDAMYWYRQDPGQGLRLIYYSQIVNDFQKGDIAEGYSVSREKKESFPLTVTSAQKNPTAFYLCASSSSTSPIHEQYFGPGTRLTVT.